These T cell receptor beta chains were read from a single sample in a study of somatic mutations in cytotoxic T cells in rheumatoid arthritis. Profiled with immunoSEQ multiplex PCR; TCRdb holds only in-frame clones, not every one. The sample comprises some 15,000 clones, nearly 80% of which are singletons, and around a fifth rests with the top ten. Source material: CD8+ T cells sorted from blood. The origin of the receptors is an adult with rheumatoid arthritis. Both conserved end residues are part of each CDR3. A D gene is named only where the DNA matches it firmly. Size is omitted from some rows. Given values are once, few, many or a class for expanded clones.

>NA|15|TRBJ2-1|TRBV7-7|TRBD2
CASSFLAGEGNEQFF
TGTGCTAGCAGCTTCCTAGCGGGAGAAGGCAATGAGCAGTTCTTC
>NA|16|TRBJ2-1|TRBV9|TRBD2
CASSVDGGSSYNEQFF
TGTGCCAGCAGCGTAGATGGCGGGAGCTCCTACAATGAGCAGTTCTTC
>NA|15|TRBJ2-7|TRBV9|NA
CASSVGAVPSYEQYF
TGTGCCAGCAGCGTAGGAGCGGTTCCTTCCTACGAGCAGTACTTC
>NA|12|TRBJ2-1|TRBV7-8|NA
CASREAGTEQFF
TGTGCCAGCAGGGAGGCGGGAACTGAGCAGTTCTTC
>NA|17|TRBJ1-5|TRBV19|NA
CASSRNEARQGNQPQHF
TGTGCCAGTAGCCGAAATGAGGCCAGACAAGGCAATCAGCCCCAGCATTTT
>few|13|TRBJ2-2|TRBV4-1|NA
CASSHTNTGELFF
TGCGCCAGCAGCCACACAAACACCGGGGAGCTGTTTTTT
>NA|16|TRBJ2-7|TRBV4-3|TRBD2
CASSQDETAGSYEQYF
TGCGCCAGCAGCCAAGATGAAACAGCGGGGTCCTACGAGCAGTACTTC
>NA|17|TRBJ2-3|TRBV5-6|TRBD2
CASSLGLAGTLTDTQYF
TGTGCCAGCAGCCTGGGACTAGCGGGAACCCTCACAGATACGCAGTATTTT
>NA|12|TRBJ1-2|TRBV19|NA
CATKEGGLGYTF
TGTGCCACCAAGGAGGGGGGCCTAGGCTACACCTTC
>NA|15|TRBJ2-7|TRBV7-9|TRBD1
CASSYPGTGSYEQYF
TGTGCCAGCAGCTACCCCGGGACAGGGTCCTACGAGCAGTACTTC
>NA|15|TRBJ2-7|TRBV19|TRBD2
CASSVTSGMAYEQYF
TGTGCCAGTAGTGTGACTAGCGGGATGGCCTACGAGCAGTACTTC
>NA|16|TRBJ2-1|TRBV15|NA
CATSRVPAPIYNEQFF
TGTGCCACCAGCAGAGTACCAGCACCGATCTACAATGAGCAGTTCTTC
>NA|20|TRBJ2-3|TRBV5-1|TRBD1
CASSFSLQGGTGGVRDTQYF
TGCGCCAGCAGCTTCTCCTTACAAGGGGGGACAGGGGGCGTGAGAGATACGCAGTATTTT
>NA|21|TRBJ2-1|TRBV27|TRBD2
CASIKQGFVAGGESSYNEQFF
TGTGCCAGCATCAAACAGGGTTTCGTAGCGGGAGGCGAAAGCTCCTACAATGAGCAGTTCTTC
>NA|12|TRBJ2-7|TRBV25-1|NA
CASSEWGDEQYF
TGTGCCAGCAGTGAATGGGGGGACGAGCAGTACTTC
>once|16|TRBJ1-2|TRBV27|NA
CASSLSQGFGLEGYTF
TGTGCCAGCAGTTTATCCCAGGGGTTCGGCTTGGAAGGCTACACCTTC